These 21 T cell receptor beta chains came from one sample sequenced in a study of T cell repertoires in cytomegalovirus infection. Each CDR3 protein gets one entry after TCRdb re-called the reads with MiXCR. The sample lists under 850,000 distinct CDR3 sequences; around 35% were seen once. Antigen specificity for these receptors is unknown. The source material was cultured PBMCs, sampled from culture after CMV antigen stimulation. The receptors originated from a human donor in good health (CMV status not recorded). Some clones in this sample may be carry-over from other donors' samples.

J is TRBJ2-1 and V is TRBV6-5; TRBD2 aligns across 7 bases. Germline CDR1 MNHEY, CDR2 SVGAGI. V lost 8 bases, J lost 4 bases, and 8 bases stayed unmatched. This CDR3 is built from 14 residues. The CDR3 coding sequence is TGTGCCAGCGGGATGAGCGGGGAATACAATGAGCAGTTCTTC. Residues: CASGMSGEYNEQFF.

This clonotype showed up just a few times. The CDR3 reads CASSYSGQDFYGYTF. CDR3 bases: TGTGCCAGCAGTTACTCGGGACAGGATTTCTATGGCTACACCTTC. The chain is built from TRBV6-2 or TRBV6-3 and TRBJ1-2; 8 positions agree with TRBD1. This CDR3 has 15 residues. The V segment lost 0 bases and the J segment 4 bases; nucleotides outside the gene matches: 4. CDR1 MNHEY and CDR2 SVGEGT come from the germline V gene.

This clonotype was observed a handful of times. The rearrangement uses TRBV6-6 and TRBJ2-3; possibly TRBD2 for D (6 bases). The CDR3 contains 15 residues. Germline-derived CDR1 and CDR2 are MNHNY and SVGAGI (reference sequence). V lost 0 bases to trimming and J lost 2 bases, with 9 bases between them. The CDR3 loop reads CASSYSGGITDTQYF. The CDR3 DNA follows: TGTGCCAGCAGTTACTCAGGCGGGATCACAGATACGCAGTATTTT.

V is TRBV7-2 and J is TRBJ2-5; D uncertain. CDR1 is SGHTA, CDR2 FQGNSA, per germline. The CDR3 has 14 residues. V was clipped by 5 bases and J by 5 bases, with 15 bases between them. The CDR3 coding sequence is TGTGCCAGCAGCCTCGGAGAGGCATGGGAGACCCAGTACTTC. Protein sequence: CASSLGEAWETQYF.

This clonotype was seen repeatedly, ten times or more. The rearrangement uses TRBV7-8 and TRBJ2-7; tentatively, D is TRBD1 (5 bases). The CDR3 has 17 residues. Germline loops: CDR1 SGHVS, CDR2 FQNEAQ. V dropped 5 bases and J dropped 2 bases, with 22 bases sitting between them. CDR3: CASSKGLTGPSPYEQYF. In DNA form, the CDR3 reads TGTGCCAGCAGCAAAGGCCTAACAGGCCCTAGTCCCTACGAGCAGTACTTC.

This clonotype was seen more than once but under ten times. This sequence joins TRBV11-2 and TRBJ2-7, with 7 bases lining up with TRBD1. The germline V gene has CDR1 SGHAT and CDR2 FQNNGV. CDR3 length: 14 amino acids. The J segment lost 6 bases and the V segment lost 2 bases, leaving 7 bases of the junction unmatched. CDR3 amino acids: CASSLLTGYGEQYF. The CDR3 coding sequence is TGTGCCAGCAGCTTACTGACAGGGTATGGCGAGCAGTACTTC.

This clonotype was recorded many times. The V and J genes are TRBV6-1 and TRBJ2-7; 14 bases map to TRBD2. The V and J ends lost 5 bases and 6 bases, in that order; junction bases with no gene match: 3. Germline CDR1 reads MNHNS; CDR2 reads SASEGT. The CDR3 is 14 amino acids. DNA for the CDR3: TGTGCCAGCAGTAGACTAGCGGGGGGGGTCGAGCAGTACTTC. It is translated as CASSRLAGGVEQYF.

In its sample, this clonotype was seen a few times. The rearrangement links TRBV7-2 to TRBJ1-6; 9 bases match TRBD1. The CDR3 is 16 residues long. Per germline, CDR1 SGHTA and CDR2 FQGNSA. The V and J ends lost 5 bases and 9 bases, in that order; junction bases with no gene match: 11. In nucleotides, the CDR3 is TGTGCCAGCAGCCCGGATGGGACAGGGAGGGGTTCACCCCTCCACTTT. It is translated as CASSPDGTGRGSPLHF.

This rearrangement joins TRBV20-1 to TRBJ2-7, with D tentatively TRBD2 (9 bases). The germline V gene has CDR1 DFQATT and CDR2 SNEGSKA (reference sequence). This CDR3 has 17 residues. V was shortened by 6 bases and J by 3 bases, with 27 bases between the two germline ends. CDR3 DNA sequence: TGCAGTGCGGGAGGACAGGGCAAAAGCGGGAGGTTCTACGAGCAGTACTTC. Encoded protein: CSAGGQGKSGRFYEQYF.

This chain links TRBV7-2 with TRBJ2-2, with D unclear. This CDR3 contains 14 residues. Germline CDR1 SGHTA, CDR2 FQGNSA. Trimming cost V 1 base and J 8 bases, with 11 bases left between them. CDR3 loop: CASSLDPSAGELFF. The CDR3 nucleotides read TGTGCCAGCAGCTTAGACCCCTCCGCAGGGGAGCTGTTTTTT.

V usage is TRBV20-1 and J usage is TRBJ2-1; TRBD2 matches 9 bases. Trimming at V came to 3 bases and at J to 7 bases, leaving 19 bases not matched to a gene. There are 18 residues in the CDR3. Germline lookup yields CDR1 DFQATT and CDR2 SNEGSKA (reference sequence). CDR3 residues: CSARNWVSGGRLWNEQFF. The CDR3 DNA reads TGCAGTGCTAGGAATTGGGTTAGCGGGGGCCGTCTTTGGAATGAGCAGTTCTTC.

V gene TRBV30 combines with J gene TRBJ1-2; 8 bases are a match to TRBD1. The CDR3 length is 11 residues. The junction had 7 bases not matched to a gene; V was cut back by 8 bases and J by 8 bases. Germline-derived CDR1 and CDR2 are GTSNPN and SVGIG (reference sequence). CDR3 amino acids: CADRGAGGYTF. The CDR3 DNA follows: TGTGCCGACAGGGGAGCTGGAGGCTACACCTTC.

This clonotype was recorded at least ten times. This chain joins TRBV7-2 and TRBJ2-3; 9 bases line up with TRBD2. The CDR3 is 15 residues long. The germline CDR1 and CDR2 sequences are SGHTA and FQGNSA. V lost 5 bases, J lost 4 bases, and 7 bases stayed unmatched. The CDR3 protein is CASSPVAGVPDTQYF. For the CDR3, the DNA is TGTGCCAGCAGCCCCGTAGCGGGAGTCCCAGATACGCAGTATTTT.

The chain employs TRBV7-9 and TRBJ1-4; D remains ambiguous. V was cut by 2 bases and J by 7 bases, with 11 bases left in between. The CDR3 is made up of 14 amino acids. Germline CDR1 is SEHNR and CDR2 is FQNEAQ (reference sequence). The CDR3 bases are TGTGCCAGCAGCTTACCAGCGCCGGTTGAAAAACTGTTTTTT. Amino acids: CASSLPAPVEKLFF.

Ten or more counts support this clonotype. The chain carries TRBV7-2 and TRBJ1-6; TRBD1 agrees at 10 bases. V gave up 5 bases and J gave up 11 bases; unmatched junction bases: 6. Per the germline V gene, CDR1 is SGHTA and CDR2 is FQGNSA. The length of the CDR3 is 14 residues. The CDR3: CASSAWDRGAPLHF. CDR3 bases: TGTGCCAGCAGCGCCTGGGACAGGGGTGCACCCCTCCACTTT.

This chain joins TRBV7-8 and TRBJ1-1; a possible D gene is TRBD1 (5 bases). The germline V gene encodes CDR1 SGHVS and CDR2 FQNEAQ. V was clipped by 4 bases and J by 8 bases, with 14 bases between them. The CDR3 sequence is 13 residues long. CDR3 in amino acids: CASSSPPTEEAFF. DNA of the CDR3: TGTGCCAGCAGCTCCCCCCCGACAGAAGAAGCTTTCTTT.

This clonotype was detected only a few times. The chain uses TRBV12-3 or TRBV12-4 and TRBJ2-3; a possible D gene is TRBD2 (6 bases). V shed 6 bases and J shed 0 bases, with 16 bases lying between them. The CDR3 extends over 16 amino acids. The CDR3 reads CASSLISGTSTDTQYF. CDR3 coding DNA: TGTGCCAGCAGCCTTATCTCCGGGACTAGCACAGATACGCAGTATTTT.

The chain combines TRBV28 with TRBJ1-2; D may be TRBD1 (6 bases). The CDR3 consists of 13 residues. Trimming pared 5 bases from V and 4 bases from J, leaving 11 bases between. Germline lookup yields CDR1 MDHEN and CDR2 SYDVKM. CDR3 in amino acids: CASSTDSLYGYTF. In DNA form, the CDR3 reads TGTGCCAGCAGTACGGACAGCCTCTATGGCTACACCTTC.

The chain uses TRBV12-5 and TRBJ2-4; TRBD1 agrees at 8 bases. This CDR3 contains 17 residues. The germline V gene encodes CDR1 LGHNT and CDR2 FRNRAP. Losses at the gene ends were 0 bases for V and 6 bases for J; bases not matched to a gene: 10. The CDR3 DNA sequence: TGTGCTAGTGGTTTGGTACCGAGACAGGGGCGTCCAAACATTCAGTACTTC. This translates into CASGLVPRQGRPNIQYF.

This clonotype has at least ten counts. The chain is built from TRBV7-2 and TRBJ2-3, with unresolved D. V shed 5 bases and J shed 4 bases, with 16 bases lying between them. There are 15 residues in the CDR3. Germline V gene sequence: CDR1 SGHTA, CDR2 FQGNSA. The DNA for the CDR3 is TGTGCCAGCAGCCCCCCGGGTCTCAAGGCAGATACGCAGTATTTT. Amino acid sequence: CASSPPGLKADTQYF.

This clonotype was observed a handful of times. The V gene is TRBV12-5, the J gene TRBJ2-4; possibly TRBD1 for D (5 bases). The CDR3 is made up of 13 amino acids. CDR1 is LGHNT, CDR2 FRNRAP, per germline. Trimming removed 7 bases at V and 6 bases at J, with 13 bases between. The DNA for the CDR3 is TGTGCTAGTGCCGAAATTGGGGCAAACATTCAGTACTTC. Its translation: CASAEIGANIQYF. The complete variable domain, with remaining parts taken from reference TRBV12-5 and TRBJ2-4, reads DARVTQTPRHKVTEMGQEVTMRCQPILGHNTVFWYRQTMMQGLELLAYFRNRAPLDDSGMPKDRFSAEMPDATLATLKIQPSEPRDSAVYFCASAEIGANIQYFGAGTRLSVL.